This is a list of T cell receptor beta chains from one sample in a study of T cell responses to AZD1222 COVID-19 vaccine. Clones were sequenced by immunoSEQ multiplex PCR, and TCRdb holds only the in-frame ones, with some missing. Among about 140,000 clones listed, roughly 92% were seen once. The specimen was peripheral blood, collected on day 0 of AZD1222 vaccination. The receptors come from an adult in good health. CDR3s include the opening cysteine and the closing phenylalanine or tryptophan. D genes are given only for firm matches. Clone size is stated in some rows and not others, as once, few, many or a class when expanded.

v_gene	j_gene	abundance	d_gene	CDR3nt	CDR3aa
TRBV27	TRBJ1-2	-	-	TGTGCCAGCAGTTTACGGCAAGGTCCTAACTATGGCTACACCTTC	CASSLRQGPNYGYTF
TRBV21-1	TRBJ2-7	once	-	TGTGCCAGCAAGATCCCCTACGAGCAGTACTTC	CASKIPYEQYF
TRBV30	TRBJ1-2	-	TRBD1	TGTGCCTGGAGTGACATAGGGACAGGGGGAACCTATGGCTACACCTTC	CAWSDIGTGGTYGYTF
TRBV9	TRBJ2-3	-	TRBD2	TGTGCCAGCAGCGAGGCCCCCTCAGCGGGAGGGCCAGGAGATACGCAGTATTTT	CASSEAPSAGGPGDTQYF
TRBV7-2	TRBJ1-1	once	-	TGTGCCAGCAGCTTAGTCTGGACGGCTGAAGCTTTCTTT	CASSLVWTAEAFF
TRBV11-3	TRBJ2-7	-	-	TGTGCCAGCAGCTCCGGGACGGGATACGAGCAGTACTTC	CASSSGTGYEQYF
TRBV6-1	TRBJ2-2	-	TRBD1	TGTGCCAGCAGTGAGGGGACAGGGTGGGACACCGGGGAGCTGTTTTTT	CASSEGTGWDTGELFF
TRBV29-1	TRBJ2-3	-	TRBD1	TGCAGCGTTGAAGATAGTGGGACAGGGGAAACAGATACGCAGTATTTT	CSVEDSGTGETDTQYF
TRBV7-2	TRBJ2-1	-	TRBD2	TGTGCCAGCAGCTTAGATGGGACTAGTAAACCAATCGAGCAGTTCTTC	CASSLDGTSKPIEQFF
TRBV4-1	TRBJ1-2	-	TRBD1	TGCGCCAGCAGCCAAGGTTCTCGACAGGGCGGCTATGGCTACACCTTC	CASSQGSRQGGYGYTF
TRBV24-1	TRBJ2-7	-	-	TGTGCCACCAGTGACCCACAAGACGAGCAGTACTTC	CATSDPQDEQYF
TRBV5-4	TRBJ2-2	-	-	TGTGCCAGCAGCTCTGCGGGGACCGGGGAGCTGTTTTTT	CASSSAGTGELFF
TRBV4-1	TRBJ2-1	-	-	TGCGCCAGCAGCCAAGAGGGGAAAGGAGCGGTCGGCTCCTACAATGAGCAGTTCTTC	CASSQEGKGAVGSYNEQFF
TRBV7-9	TRBJ1-1	-	-	TGTGCCAGCAGCTCTCAGGGAGGCGGCACTGAAGCTTTCTTT	CASSSQGGGTEAFF
TRBV18	TRBJ1-4	-	-	TGTGCCAGCTCGAAAGACAGCGGGGGAACTAATGAAAAACTGTTTTTT	CASSKDSGGTNEKLFF
TRBV5-4	TRBJ2-1	-	-	TGTGCCAGCAGGACACTAGGGGGCTCCTACAATGAGCAGTTCTTC	CASRTLGGSYNEQFF
TRBV9	TRBJ2-7	-	TRBD2	TGTGCCAGCAGCGTAGAGGGCCTAGCGGGGACCTACGAGCAGTACTTC	CASSVEGLAGTYEQYF
TRBV27	TRBJ2-1	few	-	TGTGCCAGCAGTTTATTGGGGAATGAGCAGTTCTTC	CASSLLGNEQFF
TRBV6-2/TRBV6-3	TRBJ1-1	-	-	TGTGCCAGCAGTTACGCCTACGGGACGGTGAACACTGAAGCTTTCTTT	CASSYAYGTVNTEAFF
TRBV7-9	TRBJ1-1	few	-	TGTGCCAGCAGCTTACTCGTGACTACAGGGACCACTGAAGCTTTCTTT	CASSLLVTTGTTEAFF
TRBV20-1	TRBJ1-1	-	-	TGCAGTGCAGCGAACACTGAAGCTTTCTTT	CSAANTEAFF
TRBV6-5	TRBJ1-6	-	-	TGTGCCAGCAGTTATGGGGGGGGAAGGTCACCCCTCCACTTT	CASSYGGGRSPLHF
TRBV5-1	TRBJ1-4	-	TRBD1	TGCGCCAGCAGCTGGGGCGGGACAGTCGAGGCTGAAAAACTGTTTTTT	CASSWGGTVEAEKLFF
TRBV10-3	TRBJ1-1	-	-	TGTGCCATCAGTGAGTCTCCCCCGGCCCAGGCGAAATTT	CAISESPPAQAKF
TRBV27	TRBJ1-4	once	TRBD1	TGTGCCAGCAGTTCGTCACAGGGGGCAGGTGAAAAACTGTTTTTT	CASSSSQGAGEKLFF
TRBV3-1/TRBV3-2	TRBJ2-3	-	-	TGTGCCAGCAGCCAAGATTTATCTGGTGGGGATACGCAGTATTTT	CASSQDLSGGDTQYF
TRBV18	TRBJ2-2	-	TRBD1	TGTGCCAGCTCACTGGGACAGGGGATGAACACCGGGGAGCTGTTTTTT	CASSLGQGMNTGELFF
TRBV10-2	TRBJ2-7	few	-	TGCGCCAGCAGTGAGTATGGGGTCTCCTACGAGCAGTACTTC	CASSEYGVSYEQYF
TRBV5-4	TRBJ2-7	-	-	TGTGCCAGCAGCTTAAGTGGCGGGGCGGAGCAGTACTTC	CASSLSGGAEQYF
TRBV3-1/TRBV3-2	TRBJ1-2	-	-	TGTGCCAGCAGCCAAGTTAGCGGGCCCTATGGCTACACCTTC	CASSQVSGPYGYTF
TRBV6-6	TRBJ1-4	-	-	TGTGCCAGCAGTTACGGATTTAATGAAAAACTGTTTTTT	CASSYGFNEKLFF
TRBV4-1	TRBJ2-7	once	TRBD2	TGCGCCAGCAGCCAGACTAGCGGGAGCTCCTACGAGCAGTACTTC	CASSQTSGSSYEQYF
TRBV3-1/TRBV3-2	TRBJ1-1	-	-	TGTGCCAGCAGCCAAGAACACACTGAAGCTTTCTTT	CASSQEHTEAFF
TRBV24-1	TRBJ2-1	-	TRBD2	TGTGCCACCAGTGAGATTCAGACTAGCCGCTACAATGAGCAGTTCTTC	CATSEIQTSRYNEQFF
TRBV24-1	TRBJ2-3	-	TRBD1	TGTGCCAGCCGGGACAGGGTCGGAGATACGCAGTATTTT	CASRDRVGDTQYF
TRBV5-1	TRBJ2-2	-	TRBD1	TGCGCCAGCAGCTTTGGGGACAGGGGGCTGAGAACCGGGGAGCTGTTTTTT	CASSFGDRGLRTGELFF
TRBV5-8	TRBJ2-1	-	-	TGTGCCAGCAGCTTGGGACCAGTCCCGAACAATGAGCAGTTCTTC	CASSLGPVPNNEQFF
TRBV30	TRBJ2-1	-	-	TGTGCCTGCCTACTAGCACCGAGCTCCTACAATGAGCAGTTCTTC	CACLLAPSSYNEQFF
TRBV6-5	TRBJ2-3	once	-	TGTGCCAGCAGAAGCCGCCTTTTGTATACGCAGTATTTT	CASRSRLLYTQYF
TRBV28	TRBJ1-1	-	-	TGTGCCAGCAGTTTATCAGGGGAGAACACTGAAGCTTTCTTT	CASSLSGENTEAFF
TRBV7-9	TRBJ2-1	-	-	TGTGCCAGCAGCTTAGGAAGGGTGGGGAGGGGGCAGTCCTACAATGAGCAGTTCTTC	CASSLGRVGRGQSYNEQFF
TRBV5-1	TRBJ2-7	-	-	TGCGCCAGCAGCTCCGGGACCGAATACGAGCAGTACTTC	CASSSGTEYEQYF
TRBV4-1	TRBJ1-4	-	-	TGCGCCAGCAGCCAAGTAGGGTTTGAAAAACTGTTTTTT	CASSQVGFEKLFF